This TCR beta chain was recovered during a study of blood T cell repertoires in COVID-19. Some clones are missing from TCRdb's copy, which holds only in-frame ones; the method was immunoSEQ multiplex PCR. The data contain 100,000 to 150,000 clones, around 63% of them singletons. This CDR3 comprises 18 residues. Germline loops: CDR1 SQVTM, CDR2 ANQGSEA. Trimming took 5 bases from V and 7 from J; bases not matched to a gene: 23. The sequenced material came from peripheral blood. This sequence was found in a woman in her 70s with acute or convalescent COVID-19. This chain joins TRBV29-1 and TRBJ2-1; 7 bases align to TRBD2. DNA for the CDR3: TGCAGCGTTCATCGAGGGCCGTCGAGACTAGCAGATCAGAATGAGCAGTTCTTC. Its translation is CSVHRGPSRLADQNEQFF.